The 8 T cell receptor beta chains given below trace back to one sample, sequenced in a study of cytomegalovirus exposure and HLA in healthy donors (dated by TCRdb to about 2017). Library preparation used the immunoSEQ multiplex PCR assay. TCRdb holds this immuneACCESS table with in-frame rearrangements only. Some clones are missing; in checked studies, unresolved V genes explain under half, and the rest has no known cause. In this sample the table shows around 260,000 clones, about 90% of which occur a single time. The top ten clones comprise around 3.3% of the sample. Sequenced input: PBMCs. These receptors came from a woman in her 30s in good health and CMV-seronegative.

Here the CDR3 reads CASSLMTGEETQYF. DNA for the CDR3: TGTGCCAGCAGTTTAATGACAGGGGAAGAGACCCAGTACTTC. This chain connects TRBV2 to TRBJ2-5; 8 bases are a match to TRBD1. The CDR3 runs to 14 residues. The V gene's germline CDR1 is SNHLY and CDR2 FYNNEI. After removal of 5 bases from V and 3 bases from J, the junction contained 5 bases not matched to a gene.

This chain joins TRBV7-9 and TRBJ2-7, with D tentatively TRBD2 (6 bases). Germline lookup yields CDR1 SEHNR and CDR2 FQNEAQ (reference sequence). This CDR3 region has 14 residues. V lost 4 bases and J lost 0, with 10 bases in between. In DNA, the CDR3 is TGTGCCAGCAGCTACGGGACTCGCTCCTACGAGCAGTACTTC. It is translated as CASSYGTRSYEQYF. The complete variable domain, with remaining parts taken from reference TRBV7-9 and TRBJ2-7, reads DTGVSQNPRHKITKRGQNVTFRCDPISEHNRLYWYRQTLGQGPEFLTYFQNEAQLEKSRLLSDRFSAERPKGSFSTLEIQRTEQGDSAMYLCASSYGTRSYEQYFGPGTRLTVT.

The chain joins TRBV2 to TRBJ2-7, with 12 bases aligning to TRBD2. There are 14 residues in the CDR3. The J segment lost 6 bases and the V segment lost 6 bases, leaving 6 bases of the junction unmatched. Germline V gene lookup returns CDR1 SNHLY and CDR2 FYNNEI. The CDR3 DNA sequence: TGTGCCAGCAGCCTAGCGGGAGGGCTTTCCGAGCAGTACTTC. Translation: CASSLAGGLSEQYF.

The rearrangement joins TRBV15 to TRBJ2-1, with TRBD1 identical over 10 bases. V gave up 6 bases and J gave up 4 bases; unmatched junction bases: 9. Germline CDR1 is LNHNV and CDR2 is YYDKDF (reference sequence). This CDR3 has 16 residues. CDR3 amino acids: CATRETGTGEYNEQFF. CDR3 in DNA: TGTGCCACCAGGGAGACCGGGACAGGGGAATACAATGAGCAGTTCTTC.

As to this clone: The junction shows a germline mismatch at one end, possibly a read error. The chain employs TRBV15 and TRBJ2-7; 9 bases are shared with TRBD2. In germline, CDR1 is LNHNV, CDR2 YYDKDF (reference sequence). This CDR3 has 15 residues. For the CDR3, the DNA is TGTGCCACCAGCAGAGATACGGGACTAGCATACGAGCAGTATTTC. Its protein product is CATSRDTGLAYEQYF.

The chain joins TRBV27 to TRBJ2-3; TRBD2 aligns across 7 bases. The CDR3 totals 16 residues. The V gene end was trimmed by 7 bases and the J gene end by 2 bases; junction bases not matched to a gene: 12. Germline CDR1 is MNHEY and CDR2 is SMNVEV (reference sequence). The CDR3 protein is CASTTSAGTVTDTQYF. CDR3 bases: TGTGCCAGCACCACCTCAGCGGGGACTGTCACAGATACGCAGTATTTT.

This chain uses TRBV2 with TRBJ2-1; no reliable D call. Trimming shortened V by 6 bases and J by 5 bases, and 11 bases separated the two germline ends. Germline assignment: CDR1 SNHLY and CDR2 FYNNEI. The CDR3 spans 13 residues. In DNA form, the CDR3 reads TGTGCCAGCAGGGCCCCCCAGCACAATGAGCAGTTCTTC. This encodes CASRAPQHNEQFF. Combining the CDR3 with reference TRBV2 and TRBJ2-1 gives the whole variable domain EPEVTQTPSHQVTQMGQEVILRCVPISNHLYFYWYRQILGQKVEFLVSFYNNEISEKSEIFDDQFSVERPDGSNFTLKIRSTKLEDSAMYFCASRAPQHNEQFFGPGTRLTVL.

CDR3 in amino acids: CASSLRPGSSGRNTGELFF. In DNA, the CDR3 is TGTGCCAGCAGCTTGCGACCCGGGTCTAGCGGGAGGAACACCGGGGAGCTGTTTTTT. The V gene is TRBV5-6, the J gene TRBJ2-2, with 10 bases lining up with TRBD2. CDR3 length: 19 residues. Trimming removed 1 base from V and 1 base from J; junction bases left unmatched: 10. CDR1 SGHDT and CDR2 YYEEEE come from the germline V gene.